The TCR beta chain under discussion was sequenced for a study of T cells in Graves' hyperthyroidism and ophthalmopathy. After removal of 5 bases from V and 5 bases from J, the junction contained 5 bases not matched to a gene. Germline V gene data show CDR1 as SGHTA and CDR2 as FQGNSA. The CDR3 is 14 residues long. Researchers amplified the TCR beta CDR3 regions from RNA transcripts. When the TCR CDR3 underwent first-round RT-PCR, the HTBI primer set was used. Via MiXCR, TCRdb re-called the multiplex PCR reads, giving one row per CDR3 protein. The sample has a few hundred thousand distinct CDR3 sequences, less than 15% seen once.

The receptor's source is a man aged 30-40 years with Graves' hyperthyroidism that later progressed to Graves' ophthalmopathy. The chain recombines TRBV7-2 with TRBJ1-5; 8 bases align to TRBD1. The material sequenced was blood. CDR3 bases: TGTGCCAGCAGCCGGGACAGGCTGGATCAGCCCCAGCATTTT. Its translation: CASSRDRLDQPQHF.